This T cell receptor (beta chain) was captured by sequencing in a study of PD-1 blockade in classical Hodgkin lymphoma. Note on this clone: No antigen is known for it.

V lost 1 base to trimming and J lost 4 bases, with 14 bases between them. CDR3 length equals 15 residues. The germline V gene has CDR1 MGHRA and CDR2 YSYEKL. Points from the study as a whole: The CD4+ diversity rise by C4D1 was clearest in complete responders. Causes of the repertoire differences remain undefined, possibly disease activity or prior therapy.

All the patients suffered relapse after autologous stem cell transplantation, and brentuximab vedotin exposure differed. The data were produced by immunoSEQ multiplex PCR, yet TCRdb's version contains in-frame clones alone and is incomplete. The table has tens of thousands of clones, about nine tenths seen once. This clonotype was obtained from a human donor with classical Hodgkin lymphoma. The sample was peripheral blood mononuclear cells (PBMCs), taken at baseline. The rearrangement links TRBV4-1 to TRBJ2-7, with D uncertain. Written as DNA, the CDR3 is TGCGCCAGCAGCCAAGCTGAATGGGGAAGTTACGAGCAGTACTTC. Its protein is CASSQAEWGSYEQYF.